Each of the 27 T cell receptor beta chains below was sequenced from the same sample in a study of Graves' ophthalmopathy and Graves' hyperthyroidism. Investigators amplified TCR beta CDR3 regions from RNA transcripts. Following a first-round RT-PCR that used HTBI primers, a second-round multiplex PCR was carried out. From the multiplex PCR reads, TCRdb called clonotypes with MiXCR, one entry per CDR3 protein. The repertoire holds about 480,000 distinct CDR3 sequences, with approximately 14% as singletons. Specimen: blood. These receptor sequences come from a woman in her twenties or thirties with Graves' ophthalmopathy.

This clonotype was counted between two and nine times. V usage is TRBV30 and J usage is TRBJ2-7; TRBD1 matches 9 bases. This CDR3 contains 12 residues. Looked up from germline, CDR1 is GTSNPN and CDR2 is SVGIG (reference sequence). The trim removed 5 bases at V and 2 bases at J, leaving 1 base unmatched. In DNA, the CDR3 is TGTGCCTGGGGACAGGGGCCCTACGAGCAGTACTTC. This sequence encodes CAWGQGPYEQYF.

This clonotype was counted at least ten times. V gene TRBV7-3 combines with J gene TRBJ2-2; D uncertain. The CDR3 is 16 amino acids. In germline, CDR1 is SGHTA, CDR2 FQGTGA. Trimming shortened V by 5 bases and J by 5 bases, and 18 bases separated the two germline ends. The CDR3 region has the DNA TGTGCCAGCAGCCCCCTCGGGCCACCAAATACCGGGGAGCTGTTTTTT. It specifies CASSPLGPPNTGELFF.

Many counts were recorded for this clonotype. V is TRBV5-1 and J is TRBJ2-2; 8 nucleotides line up with TRBD1. Germline loops: CDR1 SGHRS, CDR2 YFSETQ. The CDR3 loop spans 16 amino acids. V was pared by 2 bases and J by 3 bases, with 6 bases of the junction left unmatched. The CDR3 here is CASSLRQGWYTGELFF. The CDR3 DNA is TGCGCCAGCAGCTTACGACAGGGGTGGTACACCGGGGAGCTGTTTTTT.

This clonotype was seen at least ten times. This chain joins TRBV11-2 and TRBJ2-7; D is uncertain. Trimming left V 3 bases short and J 2 bases short, with 8 bases between. The germline CDR1 and CDR2 sequences are SGHAT and FQNNGV. The CDR3 loop spans 13 amino acids. The CDR3 sequence is CASSFPSAYEQYF. CDR3 sequence (DNA): TGTGCCAGCAGCTTTCCCAGCGCCTACGAGCAGTACTTC.

This clonotype has only a few counts. The gene calls are TRBV29-1 and TRBJ2-7; TRBD2 aligns across 10 bases. Germline V gene data show CDR1 as SQVTM and CDR2 as ANQGSEA. J was trimmed by 2 bases and V by 4 bases; bases with no gene match: 2. This CDR3 region has 13 residues. The CDR3 protein is CSVGTSGAYEQYF. The CDR3 region has the DNA TGCAGCGTTGGAACTAGCGGGGCCTACGAGCAGTACTTC.

This clonotype was detected ten times or more. In DNA form, the CDR3 reads TGTGCCAGCAGTGAAGGAGGACTTTTAGCCAAAAACATTCAGTACTTC. Residues: CASSEGGLLAKNIQYF. V usage is TRBV2 and J usage is TRBJ2-4; tentatively, D is TRBD2 (5 bases). The CDR3 loop spans 16 amino acids. In germline, CDR1 is SNHLY, CDR2 FYNNEI. The V end lost 1 base, the J end lost 0 bases, and 10 bases lay between the germline ends.

This clonotype showed up many times. This chain connects TRBV7-4 to TRBJ1-2; perhaps TRBD1 as D (5 bases). Germline V gives CDR1 SGHVT, CDR2 SQSDAQ. Trimming removed 3 bases from V and 6 bases from J, with 17 bases in between. This CDR3 comprises 15 residues. This CDR3 is CASSFGARWQHGYTF. DNA of the CDR3: TGTGCCAGCAGCTTTGGGGCTCGCTGGCAACATGGCTACACCTTC. Supplemented by reference TRBV7-4 and TRBJ1-2, the full variable domain reads GAGVSQSPRYKVAKRGRDVALRCDSISGHVTLYWYRQTLGQGSEVLTYSQSDAQRDKSGRPSGRFSAERPERSVSTLKIQRTEQGDSAVYLCASSFGARWQHGYTFGSGTRLTVV.

The chain links TRBV6-5 to TRBJ2-7; D not certain. The CDR3 runs 11 residues. Trimming left V 5 bases short and J 5 bases short, with 7 bases between. Germline V gives CDR1 MNHEY, CDR2 SVGAGI. For the CDR3, the DNA is TGTGCCAGCAGTCACACCCACGAGCAGTACTTC. Translating it yields CASSHTHEQYF.

This clonotype was counted ten times or more. The chain combines TRBV19 with TRBJ2-5; no definite D call. Trimming removed 5 bases from V and 7 bases from J, with 17 bases in between. Germline CDR1 LNHDA, CDR2 SQIVND (reference sequence). The CDR3 contains 14 residues. The CDR3 DNA sequence: TGTGCCAGTAGTCCTACCGGCCCACACGGGACCCAGTACTTC. Translating it yields CASSPTGPHGTQYF.

This clonotype was counted a few times. The chain joins TRBV11-2 to TRBJ2-7, with TRBD2 matching 7 bases. This CDR3 is built from 17 residues. CDR1 and CDR2 from the germline V gene are SGHAT and FQNNGV. Unmatched junction bases numbered 15, after V lost 6 bases and J lost 1 base. In nucleotides, the CDR3 is TGTGCCAGCAGTGATCTAGCGGTGGGACGGAGATCCTACGAGCAGTACTTC. This sequence encodes CASSDLAVGRRSYEQYF.

This clonotype has ten or more counts. The V call is TRBV7-2, the J call TRBJ2-2, with D perhaps assigned TRBD1 or TRBD2 (5 bases each). Looked up from germline, CDR1 is SGHTA and CDR2 is FQGNSA. The CDR3 runs to 14 residues. V shed 1 base and J shed 4 bases, with 7 bases lying between them. CDR3 in DNA: TGTGCCAGCAGCTTAGGGGGACCCACCGGGGAGCTGTTTTTT. It yields the protein CASSLGGPTGELFF.

This clonotype showed up many times. The chain employs TRBV27 and TRBJ2-7; 7 bases align to TRBD1. From germline, CDR1 is MNHEY and CDR2 SMNVEV (reference sequence). The V gene end was trimmed by 2 bases and the J gene end by 3 bases; junction bases not matched to a gene: 1. The CDR3 covers 13 residues. DNA for the CDR3: TGTGCCAGCAGTTTAGGGACAGACTACGAGCAGTACTTC. Protein sequence: CASSLGTDYEQYF.

Ten or more counts support this clonotype. V usage is TRBV27 and J usage is TRBJ1-5; D not resolved. The CDR3 is made up of 14 amino acids. V shed 0 bases and J shed 6 bases, with 9 bases lying between them. CDR1 and CDR2 from the germline V gene are MNHEY and SMNVEV (reference sequence). DNA for the CDR3: TGTGCCAGCAGTTTATCGGTAGGGATTCAGCCCCAGCATTTT. It encodes CASSLSVGIQPQHF.

This clonotype was seen repeatedly, ten times or more. This may be a read error: a much more frequent sequence differs by one nucleotide. The V and J genes are TRBV6-5 and TRBJ1-1; 7 positions match TRBD1. The ends lost 7 bases at V and 1 base at J; junction bases unmatched: 6. The CDR3 extends over 14 amino acids. Germline lookup yields CDR1 MNHEY and CDR2 SVGAGI. The chain's CDR3 is CASNPGTANTEAFF. The CDR3 DNA sequence: TGTGCCAGCAATCCCGGGACAGCGAACACTGAAGCTTTCTTT.

This clonotype showed up many times. The chain employs TRBV24-1 and TRBJ2-7, with no clear D. Germline V gene sequence: CDR1 KGHDR, CDR2 SFDVKD. The CDR3 runs 14 residues. V shed 3 bases and J shed 8 bases, with 16 bases lying between them. The CDR3 spells CATSDPQEWGKQYF. The CDR3 coding sequence is TGTGCCACCAGTGATCCGCAGGAATGGGGTAAGCAGTACTTC.

The genes are TRBV29-1 and TRBJ2-7, with 7 bases lining up with TRBD2. Germline V lookup: CDR1 SQVTM, CDR2 ANQGSEA. Unmatched junction bases numbered 10, after V lost 5 bases and J lost 3 bases. The CDR3 contains 14 residues. This CDR3 reads CSVSPQRGSYEQYF. In DNA, the CDR3 is TGCAGCGTTTCCCCCCAGCGGGGTAGCTACGAGCAGTACTTC.

This clonotype was detected ten times or more. The chain uses TRBV6-5 and TRBJ2-7, with unresolved D. The CDR3 contains 16 residues. The germline V gene encodes CDR1 MNHEY and CDR2 SVGAGI. V was trimmed by 0 bases and J by 3 bases, leaving 15 bases between them. The CDR3 region is CASSYSKSGGYYEQYF. As DNA, the CDR3 is TGTGCCAGCAGTTACTCGAAATCTGGTGGCTACTACGAGCAGTACTTC.

The gene calls are TRBV27 and TRBJ2-2; no definite D call. V was cut by 2 bases and J by 0 bases, with 13 bases left in between. Per germline, CDR1 MNHEY and CDR2 SMNVEV (reference sequence). CDR3 length equals 17 residues. As DNA, the CDR3 is TGTGCCAGCAGTTTAAAAGGGCGGAACGCGAACACCGGGGAGCTGTTTTTT. Residues: CASSLKGRNANTGELFF.

This clonotype occurred many times. Given a much more abundant clone one base away, this may be a read error. J is TRBJ1-2 and V is TRBV12-3 or TRBV12-4; weak D call: TRBD1 (5 bases). This CDR3 has 15 amino acids. This chain's CDR3 is CVSNPMAGVNYGYTF. The CDR3 DNA reads as TGTGTCAGCAATCCTATGGCGGGGGTAAACTATGGCTACACCTTC.

This clonotype appeared many times. This chain links TRBV5-1 with TRBJ2-2, with 12 bases fitting TRBD2. Germline CDR1 and CDR2: SGHRS and YFSETQ. The CDR3 length is 18 residues. With 3 bases clipped from V and 0 bases from J, the junction kept 6 bases outside the gene matches. The chain's CDR3 is CASSSGLAGGTNTGELFF. The CDR3 DNA is TGCGCCAGCAGCTCAGGGCTAGCGGGAGGGACGAACACCGGGGAGCTGTTTTTT.

This clonotype has a count of ten or more. This chain joins TRBV12-3 or TRBV12-4 and TRBJ2-7, with TRBD1 matching 8 bases. Trimming took 5 bases from V and 5 from J; bases not matched to a gene: 2. The CDR3 sequence is 12 residues long. The CDR3 DNA reads as TGTGCCAGCAGTAGACAGGGGCACGAGCAGTACTTC. Its protein is CASSRQGHEQYF.

This clonotype was counted many times. The rearrangement uses TRBV5-1 and TRBJ1-6, with D uncertain. The CDR3 length is 14 residues. Trimming removed 0 bases from V and 8 bases from J, with 9 bases in between. CDR1 is SGHRS and CDR2 is YFSETQ in the germline V gene. CDR3 coding DNA: TGCGCCAGCAGCTTGGGGCATTTCGATTCACCCCTCCACTTT. Protein sequence: CASSLGHFDSPLHF.

In its sample, this clonotype was seen many times. CDR3 protein: CASSSDRGDYGYTF. The CDR3 DNA follows: TGTGCCAGCAGTTCAGACAGGGGGGACTATGGCTACACCTTC. The chain joins TRBV27 to TRBJ1-2; TRBD1 matches 9 bases. In germline, CDR1 is MNHEY, CDR2 SMNVEV (reference sequence). J lost 3 bases, V lost 4 bases, and 3 bases had no gene match. This CDR3 contains 14 residues.

This clonotype has just a few counts. The gene calls are TRBV30 and TRBJ2-5; 11 nucleotides agree with TRBD2. Germline CDR1 and CDR2: GTSNPN and SVGIG (reference sequence). The CDR3 totals 14 residues. V lost 4 bases and J lost 4; bases outside the gene matches: 5. CDR3 in amino acids: CAWTRGLAGETQYF. In nucleotides, the CDR3 is TGTGCCTGGACCCGAGGACTAGCGGGAGAGACCCAGTACTTC. The variable domain in full, with the rest retrieved from reference TRBV30 and TRBJ2-5, is SQTIHQWPATLVQPVGSPLSLECTVEGTSNPNLYWYRQAAGRGLQLLFYSVGIGQISSEVPQNLSASRPQDRQFILSSKKLLLSDSGFYLCAWTRGLAGETQYFGPGTRLLVL.

This clonotype was seen many times. The CDR3 region is CASSVSGQMNTEAFF. DNA of the CDR3: TGCGCCAGCAGCGTATCGGGACAGATGAACACTGAAGCTTTCTTT. The chain combines TRBV5-1 with TRBJ1-1; 7 nucleotides match TRBD1. The CDR3 sequence is 15 residues long. The germline gives CDR1 SGHRS, CDR2 YFSETQ. J was trimmed by 0 bases and V by 4 bases; bases with no gene match: 6.

This clonotype was counted many times. The chain is built from TRBV27 and TRBJ2-7; TRBD1 aligns across 9 bases. Trimming removed 0 bases from V and 5 bases from J; junction bases left unmatched: 5. The germline V gene has CDR1 MNHEY and CDR2 SMNVEV (reference sequence). The CDR3 spans 15 residues. CDR3 residues: CASSLSWTGVNEQYF. The CDR3 DNA reads as TGTGCCAGCAGTTTATCGTGGACAGGGGTCAACGAGCAGTACTTC.

This chain uses TRBV30 with TRBJ1-2, with 7 bases lining up with TRBD1. This CDR3 spans 16 amino acids. Per the germline V gene, CDR1 is GTSNPN and CDR2 is SVGIG (reference sequence). V was clipped by 3 bases and J by 0 bases; unmatched bases: 10. The CDR3 loop reads CAWSQGDTLTNYGYTF. CDR3 bases: TGTGCCTGGAGCCAGGGGGACACCCTTACTAACTATGGCTACACCTTC.